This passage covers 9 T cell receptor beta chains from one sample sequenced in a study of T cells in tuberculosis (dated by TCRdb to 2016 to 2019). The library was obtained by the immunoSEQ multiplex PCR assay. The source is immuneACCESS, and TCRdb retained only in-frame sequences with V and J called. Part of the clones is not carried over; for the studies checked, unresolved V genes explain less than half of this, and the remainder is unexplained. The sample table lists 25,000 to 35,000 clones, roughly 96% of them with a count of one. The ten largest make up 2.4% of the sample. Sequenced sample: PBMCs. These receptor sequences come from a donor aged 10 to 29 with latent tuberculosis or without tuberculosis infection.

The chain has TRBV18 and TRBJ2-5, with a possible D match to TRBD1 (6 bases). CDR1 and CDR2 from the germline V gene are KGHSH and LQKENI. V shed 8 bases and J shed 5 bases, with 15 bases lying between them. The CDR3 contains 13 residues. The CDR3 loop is CASQPADRETQYF. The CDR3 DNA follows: TGTGCCAGCCAGCCGGCCGACAGGGAGACCCAGTACTTC. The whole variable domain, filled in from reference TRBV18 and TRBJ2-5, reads NAGVMQNPRHLVRRRGQEARLRCSPMKGHSHVYWYRQLPEEGLKFMVYLQKENIIDESGMPKERFSAEFPKEGPSILRIQQVVRGDSAAYFCASQPADRETQYFGPGTRLLVL.

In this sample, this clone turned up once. The CDR3, as DNA: TGTGCCAGCTGGTGGCAGGGGGTATCTGGGGCCAACGTCCTGACTTTC. The encoded protein is CASWWQGVSGANVLTF. This chain links TRBV7-3 with TRBJ2-6, with 7 bases fitting TRBD1. Germline trimming cut 8 bases from V and 1 base from J; bases unmatched to any gene: 8. Germline V lookup: CDR1 SGHTA, CDR2 FQGTGA. This CDR3 contains 16 residues.

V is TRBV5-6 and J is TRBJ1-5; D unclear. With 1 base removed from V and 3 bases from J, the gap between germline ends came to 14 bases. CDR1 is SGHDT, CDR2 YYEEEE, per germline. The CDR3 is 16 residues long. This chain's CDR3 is CASSLRGLRYNQPQHF. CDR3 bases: TGTGCCAGCAGCTTGAGAGGACTCAGGTACAATCAGCCCCAGCATTTT.

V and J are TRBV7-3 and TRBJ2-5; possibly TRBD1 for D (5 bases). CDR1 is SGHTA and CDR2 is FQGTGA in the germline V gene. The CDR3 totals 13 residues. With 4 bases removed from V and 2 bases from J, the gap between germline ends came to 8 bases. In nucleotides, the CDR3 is TGTGCCAGCAGCTCGACAGCTCAAGAGACCCAGTACTTC. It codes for CASSSTAQETQYF.

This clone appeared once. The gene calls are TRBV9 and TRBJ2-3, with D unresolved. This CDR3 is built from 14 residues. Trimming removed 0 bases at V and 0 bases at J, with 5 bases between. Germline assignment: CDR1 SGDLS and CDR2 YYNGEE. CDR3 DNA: TGTGCCAGCAGCGTAGCACTTAGCACAGATACGCAGTATTTT. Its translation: CASSVALSTDTQYF.

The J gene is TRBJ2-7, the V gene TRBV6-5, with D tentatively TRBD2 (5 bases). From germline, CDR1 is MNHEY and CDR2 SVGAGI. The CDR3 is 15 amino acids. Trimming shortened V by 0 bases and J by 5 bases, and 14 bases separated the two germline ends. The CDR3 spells CASSYSSLANDEQYF. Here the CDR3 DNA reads TGTGCCAGCAGTTACTCGTCGCTAGCCAACGACGAGCAGTACTTC.

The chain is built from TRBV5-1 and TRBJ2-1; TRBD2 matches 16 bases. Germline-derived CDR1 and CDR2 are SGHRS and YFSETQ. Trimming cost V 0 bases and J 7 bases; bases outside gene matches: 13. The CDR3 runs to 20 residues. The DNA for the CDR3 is TGCGCCAGCAGCTTGGCCATAATGGGACTAGCGGGGGGGCCTGGGAATGAGCAGTTCTTC. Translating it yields CASSLAIMGLAGGPGNEQFF.

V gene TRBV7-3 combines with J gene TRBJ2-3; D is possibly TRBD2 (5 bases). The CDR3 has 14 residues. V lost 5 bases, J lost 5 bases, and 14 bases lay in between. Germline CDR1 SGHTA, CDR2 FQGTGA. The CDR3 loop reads CASSLGGAGDTQYF. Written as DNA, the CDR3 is TGTGCCAGCAGCCTCGGCGGTGCGGGAGATACGCAGTATTTT.

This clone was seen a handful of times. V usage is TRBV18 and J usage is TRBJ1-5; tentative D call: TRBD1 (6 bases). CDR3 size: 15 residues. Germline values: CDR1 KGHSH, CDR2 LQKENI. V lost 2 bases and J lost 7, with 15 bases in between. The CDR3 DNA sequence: TGTGCCAGCTCACCATCCGAAACAGGGAGCCAGCCCCAGCATTTT. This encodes CASSPSETGSQPQHF.